This section outlines one T cell receptor (beta chain) sequence together with its context. The antigen remains unidentified. The data were taken from a study of shared clonotypes between healthy human individuals. When samples were unsorted, roughly 100 million PBMCs were used for genomic DNA. Study findings and constraints: It was anticipated that sequencing depth would influence how many clonotypes donors shared. A limitation of the genetic and exposure-history diversity represented arose from few donors.

Original processing notes: ImmunoSEQ output held junction-only sequences without quality scores, so filtering differed. Method: immunoSEQ multiplex PCR; TCRdb's copy keeps in-frame clones and lacks some. D and trimming were read from the DNA, whereas the V and J calls and clone size are those reported in that table. Among some 530,000 clones listed, approximately 81% were seen once. CDR3 length equals 15 residues. Germline loops: CDR1 SGHTA, CDR2 FQGNSA. J was trimmed by 1 base and V by 6 bases; bases with no gene match: 4. J is TRBJ2-7 and V is TRBV7-2, with 12 bases identical to TRBD2. The sample consisted of PBMCs. The sequence derives from a woman aged 35 to 49 in good health. Some clones in this sample may be carry-over from other donors' samples. CDR3 nucleotide sequence: TGTGCCAGCAGAAAGGGACTAGCGGGTTCCTACGAGCAGTACTTC. Encoded protein: CASRKGLAGSYEQYF. The complete variable domain, with remaining parts taken from reference TRBV7-2 and TRBJ2-7, reads GAGVSQSPSNKVTEKGKDVELRCDPISGHTALYWYRQSLGQGLEFLIYFQGNSAPDKSGLPSDRFSAERTGGSVSTLTIQRTQQEDSAVYLCASRKGLAGSYEQYFGPGTRLTVT.